One sample yielded the 26 T cell receptor beta chains listed below, sequenced in a study of blood T cell repertoires in COVID-19. Measured with immunoSEQ multiplex PCR; TCRdb has only the in-frame clones, and not every one. The sample lists about 30,000 clones, around 80% occurring once. What was sequenced was peripheral blood. The receptors were sampled from a man at least 80 years old with acute or convalescent COVID-19.

The CDR3 DNA follows: TGTGCCAGCAGAAGGGAGGACAGGGATCATTCCGGGGCCAACGTCCTGACTTTC. It specifies CASRREDRDHSGANVLTF. The genes are TRBV2 and TRBJ2-6; TRBD1 matches 8 bases. The CDR3 is 18 amino acids. The germline CDR1 and CDR2 sequences are SNHLY and FYNNEI. Trimming at V came to 6 bases and at J to 4 bases, leaving 14 bases not matched to a gene.

This chain's CDR3 is CASSLDRANTGELFF. The CDR3 DNA reads TGTGCCAGCAGCTTAGACAGGGCGAACACCGGGGAGCTGTTTTTT. V is TRBV7-3 and J is TRBJ2-2; 7 bases map to TRBD1. CDR1 is SGHTA and CDR2 is FQGTGA in the germline V gene. With 2 bases clipped from V and 0 bases from J, the junction kept 0 bases outside the gene matches. This CDR3 spans 15 amino acids.

The rearrangement links TRBV11-2 to TRBJ1-2, with unresolved D. This CDR3 region has 14 residues. V gave up 0 bases and J gave up 7 bases, with 12 bases separating them. Germline V gene lookup returns CDR1 SGHAT and CDR2 FQNNGV. This CDR3 is CASSLDAGFGGYTF. The CDR3 nucleotides are TGTGCCAGCAGCTTAGATGCAGGCTTTGGTGGCTACACCTTC.

The chain employs TRBV10-3 and TRBJ1-5; 8 nucleotides match TRBD1. In germline, CDR1 is ENHRY, CDR2 SYGVKD. The length of the CDR3 is 15 residues. The V and J ends lost 2 bases and 4 bases, in that order; junction bases with no gene match: 4. As DNA, the CDR3 is TGTGCCATCAGTGAGACGGACAGGGAAAATCAGCCCCAGCATTTT. It specifies CAISETDRENQPQHF.

This chain joins TRBV2 and TRBJ2-5, with a possible D match to TRBD2 (6 bases). Trimming removed 7 bases at V and 3 bases at J, with 15 bases between. The germline V gene encodes CDR1 SNHLY and CDR2 FYNNEI. The CDR3 is made up of 14 amino acids. CDR3 protein: CASNIVGGKETQYF. Written as DNA, the CDR3 is TGTGCCAGCAATATCGTGGGGGGAAAAGAGACCCAGTACTTC.

The CDR3 nucleotides are TGTGCCAGCAGCTCTCGGACAGCGAATACAGATACGCAGTATTTT. This codes for CASSSRTANTDTQYF. The chain carries TRBV7-6 and TRBJ2-3, with D tentatively TRBD1 (6 bases). Trimming removed 4 bases from V and 3 bases from J, with 14 bases in between. From germline, CDR1 is SGHVS and CDR2 FNYEAQ. The CDR3 runs to 15 residues.

Points on this clone: A far larger clone differs by one base, so this is likely a read error. The chain has TRBV9 and TRBJ2-2; D ambiguous. CDR3 length: 14 residues. In germline, CDR1 is SGDLS, CDR2 YYNGEE. Trimming shortened V by 3 bases and J by 8 bases, and 14 bases separated the two germline ends. The CDR3 DNA follows: TGTGCCAGCAGCGGGCATGAATCGTCTGGGGAGCTGTTTTTT. Its protein is CASSGHESSGELFF.

The chain combines TRBV6-1 with TRBJ2-5; D may be TRBD1 (6 bases). The CDR3 runs to 13 residues. Germline V gene lookup returns CDR1 MNHNS and CDR2 SASEGT. V was pared by 2 bases and J by 4 bases, with 8 bases between. In nucleotides, the CDR3 is TGTGCCAGCAGTGAATACAGGGTAGAGACCCAGTACTTC. Its translation is CASSEYRVETQYF.

The V and J genes are TRBV18 and TRBJ1-2; D perhaps matches TRBD1 (6 bases). V dropped 3 bases and J dropped 4 bases, with 15 bases sitting between them. Germline assignment: CDR1 KGHSH and CDR2 LQKENI. The CDR3 sequence is 15 residues long. CDR3 in amino acids: CASSPPGGPGYGYTF. The CDR3 nucleotides read TGTGCCAGCTCACCCCCCGGGGGGCCCGGCTATGGCTACACCTTC.

J is TRBJ1-5 and V is TRBV29-1; 8 bases are shared with TRBD1. V was pared by 4 bases and J by 4 bases, with 3 bases of the junction left unmatched. Germline V lookup: CDR1 SQVTM, CDR2 ANQGSEA. This CDR3 is 13 amino acids long. DNA for the CDR3: TGCAGCGTTGCACAGGGGGTGAATCAGCCCCAGCATTTT. Translation: CSVAQGVNQPQHF.

The chain links TRBV6-6 to TRBJ1-2; 7 bases align to TRBD1. This CDR3 region has 16 residues. Germline assignment: CDR1 MNHNY and CDR2 SVGAGI (reference sequence). With 7 bases clipped from V and 10 bases from J, the junction kept 21 bases outside the gene matches. In DNA, the CDR3 is TGTGCCAGCACCTACAGGCGGGACAGTCGCCGCGTTGTCTACACCTTC. Its protein product is CASTYRRDSRRVVYTF.

The chain combines TRBV5-1 with TRBJ2-1; tentative D call: TRBD2 (6 bases). Germline CDR1 is SGHRS and CDR2 is YFSETQ. Trimming took 3 bases from V and 8 from J, leaving 6 bases between them. The CDR3 has 11 residues. The CDR3 loop is CASSWGDEQFF. As DNA, the CDR3 is TGCGCCAGCAGCTGGGGGGATGAGCAGTTCTTC.

The CDR3 DNA reads TGTGCCAGCTCACCAATCCAGGGGTTAGGTGAGCAGTTCTTC. Translating gives CASSPIQGLGEQFF. The chain links TRBV18 to TRBJ2-1; D possibly corresponds to TRBD1 (6 bases). V was trimmed by 2 bases and J by 9 bases, leaving 14 bases between them. The germline gives CDR1 KGHSH, CDR2 LQKENI. The CDR3 totals 14 residues.

This chain connects TRBV18 to TRBJ1-3; TRBD1 matches at 11 bases. This CDR3 is built from 17 residues. V shed 0 bases and J 0 bases; nucleotides not matched to a gene: 1. CDR1 and CDR2 from the germline V gene are KGHSH and LQKENI. The CDR3 is CASSPPDRGLSGNTIYF. In DNA form, the CDR3 reads TGTGCCAGCTCACCACCGGACAGGGGGCTCTCTGGAAACACCATATATTTT.

This clone has only one observation. The genes are TRBV9 and TRBJ1-5; 7 bases line up with TRBD1. The CDR3 has 15 amino acids. With 3 bases clipped from V and 0 bases from J, the junction kept 3 bases outside the gene matches. The germline V gene encodes CDR1 SGDLS and CDR2 YYNGEE. The CDR3 sequence: CASSEGASSNQPQHF. Written as DNA, the CDR3 is TGTGCCAGCAGCGAGGGGGCGAGTAGCAATCAGCCCCAGCATTTT.

The chain carries TRBV19 and TRBJ1-1, with D possibly matching TRBD1 (5 bases). The CDR3 has 15 residues. The V end lost 9 bases, the J end lost 0 bases, and 17 bases lay between the germline ends. Per germline, CDR1 LNHDA and CDR2 SQIVND (reference sequence). This CDR3 reads CASRRDVRMNTEAFF. CDR3 nucleotides: TGTGCCAGCCGGAGGGACGTCAGGATGAACACTGAAGCTTTCTTT.

The rearrangement links TRBV2 to TRBJ2-2, with TRBD1 identical over 8 bases. V lost 5 bases, J lost 6 bases, and 5 bases stayed unmatched. The germline CDR1 and CDR2 sequences are SNHLY and FYNNEI. This CDR3 contains 14 residues. The CDR3 loop is CASSRTGSAGELFF. CDR3 coding DNA: TGTGCCAGCAGTAGGACAGGGTCAGCCGGGGAGCTGTTTTTT.

Ten or more counts support this clone. This chain connects TRBV6-5 to TRBJ1-1; 7 positions agree with TRBD1. In germline, CDR1 is MNHEY, CDR2 SVGAGI. The CDR3 contains 13 residues. The ends lost 6 bases at V and 6 bases at J; junction bases unmatched: 7. Written as DNA, the CDR3 is TGTGCCAGCAGCCAACGACAGGGATCTGAAGCTTTCTTT. Encoded protein: CASSQRQGSEAFF.

The V call is TRBV7-9, the J call TRBJ1-2, with a tentative D call TRBD1 (5 bases). Germline V CDR1 and CDR2: SEHNR, FQNEAQ (reference sequence). The V end lost 3 bases, the J end lost 10 bases, and 15 bases lay between the germline ends. The CDR3 is made up of 13 amino acids. CDR3 region: CASSFGAGVPYTF. The CDR3 nucleotides are TGTGCCAGCAGCTTCGGGGCGGGGGTACCCTACACCTTC.

This clone was observed a single time. The rearrangement uses TRBV19 and TRBJ2-2; TRBD2 aligns across 9 bases. The CDR3 sequence is 16 residues long. With V trimmed by 1 base and J by 6 bases, 6 bases remained unmatched. CDR1 and CDR2 from the germline V gene are LNHDA and SQIVND (reference sequence). CDR3 loop: CASSIVRGRAAGELFF. In DNA form, the CDR3 reads TGTGCCAGTAGTATAGTTCGCGGGAGGGCCGCCGGGGAGCTGTTTTTT.

CDR3 region: CASSFRDRARSYEQYF. CDR3 nucleotides: TGTGCCAGCAGTTTCCGGGACAGGGCGCGCTCCTACGAGCAGTACTTC. The chain has TRBV27 and TRBJ2-7; 9 bases are a match to TRBD1. Germline assignment: CDR1 MNHEY and CDR2 SMNVEV (reference sequence). The CDR3 has 16 residues. V shed 3 bases and J 0 bases; nucleotides not matched to a gene: 6.

The CDR3 loop reads CAWSPGFQGLGTEAFF. The CDR3 DNA reads TGTGCCTGGAGCCCGGGTTTCCAGGGGCTCGGGACTGAAGCTTTCTTT. The chain carries TRBV30 and TRBJ1-1; D is perhaps TRBD1 (6 bases). There are 16 residues in the CDR3. Germline loops: CDR1 GTSNPN, CDR2 SVGIG (reference sequence). Trimming pared 3 bases from V and 5 bases from J, leaving 22 bases between.

The chain couples TRBV7-2 to TRBJ1-6, with TRBD1 matching over 9 bases. The CDR3 loop spans 15 amino acids. Trimming removed 1 base from V and 9 bases from J; junction bases left unmatched: 4. Germline V gene lookup returns CDR1 SGHTA and CDR2 FQGNSA. DNA of the CDR3: TGTGCCAGCAGCTTAGGGGGACAGGGTGGTTCACCCCTCCACTTT. It is translated as CASSLGGQGGSPLHF.

This clone is a singleton in its sample. The genes are TRBV2 and TRBJ1-2; 11 nucleotides align to TRBD1. The V gene's germline CDR1 is SNHLY and CDR2 FYNNEI. With V trimmed by 6 bases and J by 8 bases, 14 bases remained unmatched. This CDR3 has 16 amino acids. CDR3 bases: TGTGCCAGCAGCCCACACTCCGGGACAGGGGGGAACGGCTACACCTTC. Protein product: CASSPHSGTGGNGYTF.

This clone was counted between two and nine times. This rearrangement joins TRBV11-2 to TRBJ2-5; D not certain. The V gene's germline CDR1 is SGHAT and CDR2 FQNNGV. Between the trimmed V and J ends, which lost 0 bases and 4 bases, there was a span of 9 bases. The CDR3 contains 14 residues. The CDR3 reads CASSLDFGGETQYF. DNA of the CDR3: TGTGCCAGCAGCTTAGACTTCGGTGGAGAGACCCAGTACTTC.

The J gene is TRBJ1-2, the V gene TRBV12-5; D unresolved. Trimming left V 1 base short and J 0 bases short, with 15 bases between. The CDR3 runs to 17 residues. Germline loops: CDR1 LGHNT, CDR2 FRNRAP. The CDR3 reads CASGLGLGRGANYGYTF. The CDR3 DNA reads as TGTGCTAGTGGTTTGGGACTCGGGAGAGGAGCTAACTATGGCTACACCTTC.